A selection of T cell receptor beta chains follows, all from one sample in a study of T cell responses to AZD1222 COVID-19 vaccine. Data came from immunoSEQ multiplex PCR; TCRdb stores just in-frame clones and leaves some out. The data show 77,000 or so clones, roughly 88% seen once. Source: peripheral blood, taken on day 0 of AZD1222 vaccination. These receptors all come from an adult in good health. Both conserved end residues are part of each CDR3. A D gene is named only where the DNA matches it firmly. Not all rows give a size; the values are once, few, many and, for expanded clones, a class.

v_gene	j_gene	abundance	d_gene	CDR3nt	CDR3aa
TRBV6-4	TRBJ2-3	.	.	TGTGCCAGCAGTGAGTCAGAGGAGGGTAGCCATACGCAGTATTTT	CASSESEEGSHTQYF
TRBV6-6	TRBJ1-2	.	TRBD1	TGTGCCAGCAGTTGGACAGGGACCTATGGCTACACCTTC	CASSWTGTYGYTF
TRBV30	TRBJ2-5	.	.	TGTGCCTGGAGTGTAAGCAGGGCGGCCGAGACCCAGTACTTC	CAWSVSRAAETQYF
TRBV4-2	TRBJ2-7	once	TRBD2	TGTGCCAGCAGCCAGGCTAGCGGGGGTGGCGAGCAGTACTTC	CASSQASGGGEQYF
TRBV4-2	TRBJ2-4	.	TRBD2	TGTGCCAGCAGCCAAGGGGAGGCTAGCGGAGCCCTAGCCAAAAACATTCAGTACTTC	CASSQGEASGALAKNIQYF
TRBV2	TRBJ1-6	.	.	TGTGCCAGCACGGCAGGCGGGTCCTATAATTCACCCCTCCACTTT	CASTAGGSYNSPLHF
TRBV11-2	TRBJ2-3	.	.	TGTGCCAGCAGCTTAGTGGACGCACGTACGCAGTATTTT	CASSLVDARTQYF
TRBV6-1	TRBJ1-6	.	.	TGTGCCAGCAGTGAATACGGGAATAATTCACCCCTCCACTTT	CASSEYGNNSPLHF
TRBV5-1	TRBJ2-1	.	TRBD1	TGCGCCAGCAGCCCGGGGACAGACTCCTACAATGAGCAGTTCTTC	CASSPGTDSYNEQFF
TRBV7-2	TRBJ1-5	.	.	TGTGCCAGCAGTCCCAACGCGGGTCAGCCCCAGCATTTT	CASSPNAGQPQHF
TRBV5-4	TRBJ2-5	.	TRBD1	TGTGCCAGCAGCTTGGGGGGACAGGGCCAAGAGACCCAGTACTTC	CASSLGGQGQETQYF
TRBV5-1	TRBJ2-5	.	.	TGCGCCAGCAGCTTGGGCTCGGGCGGAGGGGAGACCCAGTACTTC	CASSLGSGGGETQYF